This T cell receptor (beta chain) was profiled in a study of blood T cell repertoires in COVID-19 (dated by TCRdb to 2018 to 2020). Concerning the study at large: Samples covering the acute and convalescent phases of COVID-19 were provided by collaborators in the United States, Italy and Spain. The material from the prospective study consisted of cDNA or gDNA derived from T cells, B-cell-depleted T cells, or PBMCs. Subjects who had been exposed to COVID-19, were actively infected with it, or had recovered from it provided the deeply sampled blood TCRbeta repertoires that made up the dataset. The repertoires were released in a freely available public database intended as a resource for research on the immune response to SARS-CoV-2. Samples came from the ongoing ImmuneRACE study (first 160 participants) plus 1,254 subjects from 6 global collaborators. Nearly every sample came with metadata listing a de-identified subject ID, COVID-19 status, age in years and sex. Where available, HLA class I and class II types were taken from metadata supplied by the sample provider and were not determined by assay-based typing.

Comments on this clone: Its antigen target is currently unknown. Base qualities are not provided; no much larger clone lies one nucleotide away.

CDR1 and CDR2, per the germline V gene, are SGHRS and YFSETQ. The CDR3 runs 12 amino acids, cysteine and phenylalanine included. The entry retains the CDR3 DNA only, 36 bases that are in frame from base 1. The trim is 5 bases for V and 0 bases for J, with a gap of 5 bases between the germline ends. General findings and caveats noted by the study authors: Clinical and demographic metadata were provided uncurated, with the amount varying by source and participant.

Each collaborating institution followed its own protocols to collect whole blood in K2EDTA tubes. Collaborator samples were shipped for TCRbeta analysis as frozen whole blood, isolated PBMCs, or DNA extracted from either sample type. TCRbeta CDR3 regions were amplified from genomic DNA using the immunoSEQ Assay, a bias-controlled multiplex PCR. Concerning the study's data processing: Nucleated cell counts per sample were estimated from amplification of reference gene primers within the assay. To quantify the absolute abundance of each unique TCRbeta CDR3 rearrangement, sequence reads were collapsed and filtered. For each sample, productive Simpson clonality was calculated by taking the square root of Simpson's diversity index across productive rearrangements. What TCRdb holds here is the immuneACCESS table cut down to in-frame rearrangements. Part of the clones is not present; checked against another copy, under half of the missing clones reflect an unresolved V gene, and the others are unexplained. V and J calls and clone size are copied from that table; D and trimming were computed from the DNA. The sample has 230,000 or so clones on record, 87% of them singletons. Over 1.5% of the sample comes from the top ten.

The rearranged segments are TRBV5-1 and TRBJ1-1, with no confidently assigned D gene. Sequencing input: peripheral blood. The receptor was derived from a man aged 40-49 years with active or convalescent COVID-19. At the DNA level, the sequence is TGCGCCAGCAGAAGCATGAACACTGAAGCTTTCTTT. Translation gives CASRSMNTEAFF.